The 27 T cell receptor beta chains below all came from one sample that was sequenced in a study of Tregs in tolerant kidney transplant recipients. Clones were read by immunoSEQ multiplex PCR, and TCRdb kept only the in-frame ones, dropping some. The sample lists about 120,000 clones, roughly 92% seen once, with roughly 0.63% in the top ten. The sample was CD4+ T cells from blood. Receptors were obtained from a human donor in good health.

The chain links TRBV25-1 to TRBJ1-6; a possible D gene is TRBD1 (5 bases). V lost 1 base, J lost 10 bases, and 17 bases lay in between. This CDR3 region has 16 residues. Germline V gene lookup returns CDR1 MGHDK and CDR2 SYGVNS. CDR3 residues: CASSEWSGGQGSPLHF. The CDR3 DNA sequence: TGTGCCAGCAGTGAATGGAGCGGGGGTCAAGGCTCACCCCTCCACTTT.

The V call is TRBV29-1, the J call TRBJ2-1; TRBD2 aligns across 10 bases. The CDR3 is 17 residues long. V lost 2 bases to trimming and J lost 4 bases; unmatched junction nucleotides: 11. Germline values: CDR1 SQVTM, CDR2 ANQGSEA. The CDR3 loop is CSVETGLAGELYNEQFF. CDR3 DNA: TGCAGCGTTGAAACCGGGCTAGCGGGAGAACTATACAATGAGCAGTTCTTC.

The chain has TRBV7-9 and TRBJ2-3, with 10 bases identical to TRBD2. Germline CDR1 is SEHNR and CDR2 is FQNEAQ (reference sequence). The CDR3 has 15 amino acids. V lost 5 bases to trimming and J lost 2 bases; unmatched junction nucleotides: 4. CDR3 amino acids: CASSRLAGATDTQYF. In DNA, the CDR3 is TGTGCCAGCAGCCGACTAGCGGGCGCCACAGATACGCAGTATTTT.

The J gene is TRBJ1-6, the V gene TRBV5-1, with D perhaps matching TRBD1 (5 bases). V lost 4 bases to trimming and J lost 7 bases, with 12 bases between them. Germline V gene lookup returns CDR1 SGHRS and CDR2 YFSETQ. CDR3 size: 14 residues. CDR3 bases: TGCGCCAGCAGCCCGGGGCAGCCGAATTCACCCCTCCACTTT. Its translation: CASSPGQPNSPLHF.

The chain links TRBV4-1 to TRBJ2-7; TRBD1 matches at 7 bases. CDR3 length equals 14 residues. V gave up 4 bases and J gave up 6 bases; unmatched junction bases: 9. CDR1 is MGHRA, CDR2 YSYEKL, per germline. The CDR3 loop is CASSRAQGISEQYF. For the CDR3, the DNA is TGCGCCAGCAGCCGCGCACAGGGGATCTCCGAGCAGTACTTC.

This clone has just one count. This chain connects TRBV28 to TRBJ2-1, with 12 bases fitting TRBD2. The ends lost 3 bases at V and 10 bases at J; junction bases unmatched: 10. Germline V gene lookup returns CDR1 MDHEN and CDR2 SYDVKM. CDR3 size: 16 residues. CDR3 nucleotides: TGTGCCAGCAGTTTTCTGACTAGCGGGGGCTTCGGGGAGCAGTTCTTC. This translates into CASSFLTSGGFGEQFF.

V gene TRBV7-8 combines with J gene TRBJ2-6, with D maybe TRBD1 (5 bases). Germline CDR1 is SGHVS and CDR2 is FQNEAQ. The CDR3 consists of 17 residues. Trimming shortened V by 5 bases and J by 0 bases, and 14 bases separated the two germline ends. The CDR3: CASSQWVQGSGANVLTF. CDR3 bases: TGTGCCAGCAGCCAATGGGTCCAGGGCTCTGGGGCCAACGTCCTGACTTTC.

The chain uses TRBV5-4 and TRBJ2-1; D perhaps matches TRBD2 (5 bases). CDR1 and CDR2 (germline): SGHNT, YYREEE (reference sequence). The CDR3 runs 16 residues. V lost 0 bases and J 3 bases, leaving 13 bases between the germline ends. The CDR3 DNA is TGTGCCAGCAGCTTGGAGGTCGGGGTGCTCTACAATGAGCAGTTCTTC. It translates to CASSLEVGVLYNEQFF.

V usage is TRBV6-5 and J usage is TRBJ1-2; D may be TRBD1 (5 bases). This CDR3 comprises 15 residues. Per germline, CDR1 MNHEY and CDR2 SVGAGI. Trimming pared 5 bases from V and 1 base from J, leaving 14 bases between. The CDR3: CASSIGQLFNYGYTF. CDR3 coding DNA: TGTGCCAGCAGTATTGGACAACTATTTAACTATGGCTACACCTTC.

The chain has TRBV7-2 and TRBJ2-1; the D call may be TRBD1 or TRBD2 (5 bases each). Germline-derived CDR1 and CDR2 are SGHTA and FQGNSA. The CDR3 runs to 14 residues. V was pared by 0 bases and J by 9 bases, with 12 bases between. CDR3 residues: CASSLAVTAAEQFF. CDR3 sequence (DNA): TGTGCCAGCAGCTTAGCAGTGACAGCGGCTGAGCAGTTCTTC.

The genes are TRBV2 and TRBJ1-5; D is ambiguous. This CDR3 is 15 amino acids long. CDR1 and CDR2 from the germline V gene are SNHLY and FYNNEI. Between the trimmed V and J ends, which lost 4 bases and 0 bases, there was a span of 10 bases. The chain's CDR3 is CASSGNMYSNQPQHF. DNA for the CDR3: TGTGCCAGCAGTGGAAACATGTATAGCAATCAGCCCCAGCATTTT.

V is TRBV15 and J is TRBJ1-4; D uncertain. Trimming removed 5 bases from V and 2 bases from J, with 6 bases in between. CDR3 length equals 13 residues. The germline CDR1 and CDR2 sequences are LNHNV and YYDKDF (reference sequence). The CDR3 DNA is TGTGCCACCAGCGGCCGGACTAATGAAAAACTGTTTTTT. It is translated as CATSGRTNEKLFF.

The rearrangement links TRBV4-1 to TRBJ1-4; D remains ambiguous. The ends were cut back, 2 bases at V and 4 bases at J, with 5 bases in the middle. From germline, CDR1 is MGHRA and CDR2 YSYEKL. CDR3 size: 13 residues. The CDR3 coding sequence is TGCGCCAGCAGCCAACCTCTTAATGAAAAACTGTTTTTT. Its translation is CASSQPLNEKLFF.

The genes are TRBV6-1 and TRBJ1-5; D might be TRBD1 (6 bases). Germline CDR1 MNHNS, CDR2 SASEGT. Trimming removed 6 bases at V and 5 bases at J, with 14 bases between. The CDR3 consists of 14 residues. The CDR3 region is CASRWTAGDQPQHF. The DNA for the CDR3 is TGTGCCAGCAGATGGACAGCTGGAGATCAGCCCCAGCATTTT.

The genes are TRBV13 and TRBJ1-6; D might be TRBD1 (6 bases). The length of the CDR3 is 15 residues. The V and J ends lost 4 bases and 4 bases respectively, with 11 bases between them. The germline V gene encodes CDR1 PRHDT and CDR2 FYEKMQ (reference sequence). The CDR3 DNA follows: TGTGCCAGCAGCTCGCGGACAGATTATAATTCACCCCTCCACTTT. Translating it yields CASSSRTDYNSPLHF.

CDR3 bases: TGTGCCAGCAGCCCAGACTTGGGGGGTTCATACGAGCAGTACTTC. Amino acid sequence: CASSPDLGGSYEQYF. The V and J genes are TRBV11-2 and TRBJ2-7, with D possibly being TRBD2 (6 bases). CDR1 is SGHAT, CDR2 FQNNGV, per germline. V gave up 5 bases and J gave up 4 bases, with 18 bases separating them. This CDR3 is 15 amino acids long.

V gene TRBV7-9 combines with J gene TRBJ2-2; D perhaps matches TRBD2 (5 bases). This CDR3 comprises 14 residues. V was pared by 1 base and J by 3 bases, with 6 bases between. Germline CDR1 reads SEHNR; CDR2 reads FQNEAQ (reference sequence). CDR3 in amino acids: CASSLELDTGELFF. The DNA for the CDR3 is TGTGCCAGCAGCTTAGAACTAGACACCGGGGAGCTGTTTTTT.

The J gene is TRBJ1-5, the V gene TRBV19; a possible D gene is TRBD1 (5 bases). The CDR3 covers 14 residues. The germline V gene has CDR1 LNHDA and CDR2 SQIVND (reference sequence). Trimming took 7 bases from V and 8 from J, leaving 18 bases between them. The CDR3 loop reads CASTLRAGWEPQHF. CDR3 DNA sequence: TGTGCCAGTACCCTTCGGGCAGGGTGGGAGCCCCAGCATTTT.

The chain combines TRBV30 with TRBJ2-5, with D tentatively TRBD2 (5 bases). Trimming left V 0 bases short and J 0 bases short, with 11 bases between. Germline-derived CDR1 and CDR2 are GTSNPN and SVGIG (reference sequence). This CDR3 contains 15 residues. CDR3 amino acids: CAWSVGSSHQETQYF. The CDR3 bases are TGTGCCTGGAGTGTTGGGAGTAGCCACCAAGAGACCCAGTACTTC.

This clone was seen only once. V usage is TRBV6-5 and J usage is TRBJ1-5; D remains unclear. Germline values: CDR1 MNHEY, CDR2 SVGAGI. The CDR3 spans 15 residues. V lost 8 bases to trimming and J lost 0 bases, with 14 bases between them. The CDR3 reads CASRRSRNSNQPQHF. In nucleotides, the CDR3 is TGTGCCAGCCGAAGGTCCCGCAATAGCAATCAGCCCCAGCATTTT.

This chain connects TRBV7-9 to TRBJ1-2; TRBD1 matches at 8 bases. Per germline, CDR1 SEHNR and CDR2 FQNEAQ (reference sequence). The CDR3 contains 14 residues. J gave up 7 bases and V 5 bases, and 9 bases lay outside the gene matches. CDR3 coding DNA: TGTGCCAGCAGCATACAAGGGACAGGTGTTGGCTACACCTTC. Amino acid sequence: CASSIQGTGVGYTF.

The chain recombines TRBV9 with TRBJ2-2; 9 positions match TRBD1. The germline CDR1 and CDR2 sequences are SGDLS and YYNGEE. The V and J ends lost 4 bases and 3 bases, in that order; junction bases with no gene match: 10. CDR3 length equals 17 residues. The CDR3 sequence is CASSTRGTGYDTGELFF. In DNA form, the CDR3 reads TGTGCCAGCAGCACGAGAGGGACAGGGTATGACACCGGGGAGCTGTTTTTT.

V gene TRBV27 combines with J gene TRBJ2-3, with TRBD2 matching over 12 bases. This CDR3 is 17 amino acids long. The J segment lost 1 base and the V segment lost 5 bases, leaving 7 bases of the junction unmatched. From germline, CDR1 is MNHEY and CDR2 SMNVEV (reference sequence). The CDR3 DNA follows: TGTGCCAGCAGTAGACTAGCGGGGGTTTTCGGCACAGATACGCAGTATTTT. Encoded protein: CASSRLAGVFGTDTQYF.

Here the CDR3 DNA reads TGTGCCAGCAGCTTAGGCGCGCGCCCCGGGGAGACCCAGTACTTC. It is translated as CASSLGARPGETQYF. The J gene is TRBJ2-5, the V gene TRBV11-2; D unresolved. The V end was cut by 1 base, the J end by 5 bases, with 14 bases between. The germline CDR1 and CDR2 sequences are SGHAT and FQNNGV. The CDR3 consists of 15 residues.

The chain joins TRBV5-5 to TRBJ2-2, with TRBD1 identical over 8 bases. Germline V gene lookup returns CDR1 SGHKS and CDR2 YYEKEE (reference sequence). The junction had 8 bases not matched to a gene; V was cut back by 4 bases and J by 3 bases. CDR3 length: 16 amino acids. The CDR3 DNA sequence: TGTGCCAGCAGCGCAGTTAGGACAGGGTACACCGGGGAGCTGTTTTTT. Translated, it gives CASSAVRTGYTGELFF.

This rearrangement joins TRBV10-3 to TRBJ2-1; D is ambiguous. The germline V gene has CDR1 ENHRY and CDR2 SYGVKD. V lost 6 bases and J lost 4, with 10 bases in between. CDR3 size: 13 residues. In DNA, the CDR3 is TGTGCCATCAGCCTTTCCGTGTACAATGAGCAGTTCTTC. Translation gives CAISLSVYNEQFF.

This clone was seen a single time. The V call is TRBV7-8, the J call TRBJ2-5; 10 positions match TRBD1. J was trimmed by 5 bases and V by 4 bases; bases with no gene match: 10. The CDR3 consists of 16 residues. Germline CDR1 reads SGHVS; CDR2 reads FQNEAQ. The CDR3 loop is CASSSKGQGRLETQYF. CDR3 nucleotides: TGTGCCAGCAGCTCGAAGGGACAGGGGAGGTTGGAGACCCAGTACTTC. Combining the CDR3 with reference TRBV7-8 and TRBJ2-5 gives the whole variable domain GAGVSQSPRYKVAKRGQDVALRCDPISGHVSLFWYQQALGQGPEFLTYFQNEAQLDKSGLPSDRFFAERPEGSVSTLKIQRTQQEDSAVYLCASSSKGQGRLETQYFGPGTRLLVL.